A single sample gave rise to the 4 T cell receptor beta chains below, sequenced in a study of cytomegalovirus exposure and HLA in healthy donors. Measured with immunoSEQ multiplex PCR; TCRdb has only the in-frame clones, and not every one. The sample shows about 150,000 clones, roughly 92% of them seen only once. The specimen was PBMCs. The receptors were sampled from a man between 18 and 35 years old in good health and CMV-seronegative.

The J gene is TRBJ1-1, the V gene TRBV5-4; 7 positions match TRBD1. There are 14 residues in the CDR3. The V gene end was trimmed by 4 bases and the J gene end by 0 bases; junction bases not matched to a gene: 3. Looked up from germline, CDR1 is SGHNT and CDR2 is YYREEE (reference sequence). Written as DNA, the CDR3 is TGTGCCAGCAGCAGGGGGCAGGTGAACACTGAAGCTTTCTTT. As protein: CASSRGQVNTEAFF.

CDR3 nucleotide sequence: TGTGCCAGCAGCTTAGCGCGGGTAGCAAGATTAATCCACAATGAGCAGTTCTTC. Its translation: CASSLARVARLIHNEQFF. J is TRBJ2-1 and V is TRBV7-8; tentatively, D is TRBD2 (5 bases). Trimming took 0 bases from V and 5 from J, leaving 20 bases between them. The germline V gene encodes CDR1 SGHVS and CDR2 FQNEAQ. CDR3 length: 18 amino acids.

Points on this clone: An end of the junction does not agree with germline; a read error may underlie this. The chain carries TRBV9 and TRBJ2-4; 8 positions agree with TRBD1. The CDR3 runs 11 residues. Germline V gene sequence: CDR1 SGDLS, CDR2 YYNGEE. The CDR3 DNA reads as TGTGCCAGCAGCTCCCGGACAGGGTGGCACTTC. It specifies CASSSRTGWHF.

In nucleotides, the CDR3 is TGTGCTAGTGTTGAGGTGGGCACAGATACGCAGTATTTT. This encodes CASVEVGTDTQYF. V gene TRBV12-5 combines with J gene TRBJ2-3; D uncertain. Germline V lookup: CDR1 LGHNT, CDR2 FRNRAP. CDR3 length equals 13 residues. Trimming shortened V by 7 bases and J by 1 base, and 9 bases separated the two germline ends.